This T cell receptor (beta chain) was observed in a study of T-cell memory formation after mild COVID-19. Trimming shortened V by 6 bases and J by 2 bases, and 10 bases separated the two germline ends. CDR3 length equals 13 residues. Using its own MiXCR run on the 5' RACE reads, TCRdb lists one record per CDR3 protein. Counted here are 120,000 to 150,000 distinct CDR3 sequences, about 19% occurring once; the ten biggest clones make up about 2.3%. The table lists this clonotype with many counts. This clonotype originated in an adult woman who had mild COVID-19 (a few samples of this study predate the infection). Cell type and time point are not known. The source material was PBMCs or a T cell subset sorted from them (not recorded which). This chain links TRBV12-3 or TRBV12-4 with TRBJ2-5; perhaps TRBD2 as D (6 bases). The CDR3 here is CASRGTGQETQYF. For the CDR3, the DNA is TGTGCCAGCAGGGGGACTGGACAAGAGACCCAGTACTTC.